This paragraph covers one T cell receptor (beta chain) sequence. This sample was included in a study of blood T cell repertoires in COVID-19. Some clones are missing from TCRdb's copy, which holds only in-frame ones; the method was immunoSEQ multiplex PCR. The data show approximately 140,000 clones, almost 85% seen once. This CDR3 has 12 amino acids. Germline lookup yields CDR1 MNHEY and CDR2 SVGAGI. V shed 10 bases, J shed 8 bases, and the junction held 6 bases outside the gene matches. Sequenced input: PBMCs or T cells enriched from blood (not recorded which). This TCR came from a man aged 35-49 years with acute COVID-19. The rearrangement links TRBV6-5 to TRBJ1-1; the match to TRBD1 covers 11 bases. The CDR3 sequence: CATRDRGFEAFF. The CDR3, as DNA: TGTGCCACCCGGGACAGGGGGTTCGAAGCTTTCTTT.